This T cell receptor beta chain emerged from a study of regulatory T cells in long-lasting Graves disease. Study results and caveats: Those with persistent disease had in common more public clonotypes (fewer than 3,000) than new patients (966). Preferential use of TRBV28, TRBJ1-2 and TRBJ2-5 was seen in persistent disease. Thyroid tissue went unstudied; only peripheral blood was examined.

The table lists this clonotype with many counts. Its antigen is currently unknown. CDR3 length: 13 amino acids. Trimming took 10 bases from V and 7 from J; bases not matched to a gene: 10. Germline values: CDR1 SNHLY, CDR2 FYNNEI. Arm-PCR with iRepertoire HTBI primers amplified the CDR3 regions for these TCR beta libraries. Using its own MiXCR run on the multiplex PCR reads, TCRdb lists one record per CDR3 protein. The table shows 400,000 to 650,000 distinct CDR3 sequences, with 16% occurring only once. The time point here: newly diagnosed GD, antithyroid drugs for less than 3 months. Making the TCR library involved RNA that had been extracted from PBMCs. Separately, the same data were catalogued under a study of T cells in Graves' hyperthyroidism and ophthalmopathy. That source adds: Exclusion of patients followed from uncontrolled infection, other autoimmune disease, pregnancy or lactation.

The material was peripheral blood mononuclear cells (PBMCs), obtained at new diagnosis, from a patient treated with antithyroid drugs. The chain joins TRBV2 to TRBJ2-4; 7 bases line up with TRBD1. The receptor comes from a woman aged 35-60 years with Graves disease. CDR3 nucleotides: TGTGCCACCGAGGGGGCAGGGCGGAACATTCAGTACTTC. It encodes CATEGAGRNIQYF.